These 8 T cell receptor beta chains were sequenced from one sample in a study of blood T cell repertoires in COVID-19. The repertoire was sequenced with immunoSEQ multiplex PCR; TCRdb's copy has only in-frame clones and lacks some. Of almost 350,000 clones in the sample, around 90% were seen once. Sequencing was performed on peripheral blood. These receptors were taken from a woman in her sixties with COVID-19, enrolled during active disease.

J is TRBJ2-4 and V is TRBV14, with 12 bases that match TRBD2. This CDR3 spans 18 amino acids. Unmatched junction bases numbered 5, after V lost 2 bases and J lost 0 bases. The germline V gene encodes CDR1 SGHDN and CDR2 FVKESK. CDR3 protein: CASSQRTSGVGAKNIQYF. The CDR3 nucleotides read TGTGCCAGCAGCCAAAGGACTAGCGGGGTGGGAGCCAAAAACATTCAGTACTTC. Variable domain in full (rest from reference TRBV14 and TRBJ2-4): EAGVTQFPSHSVIEKGQTVTLRCDPISGHDNLYWYRRVMGKEIKFLLHFVKESKQDESGMPNNRFLAERTGGTYSTLKVQPAELEDSGVYFCASSQRTSGVGAKNIQYFGAGTRLSVL.

The chain links TRBV2 to TRBJ2-1, with a tentative D call TRBD2 (6 bases). Deletions cut 3 bases from V and 0 bases from J, with 9 bases between. CDR1 SNHLY and CDR2 FYNNEI come from the germline V gene. The CDR3 length is 15 residues. The CDR3 reads CASSDSGGSYNEQFF. The CDR3 region has the DNA TGTGCCAGCAGTGATTCCGGGGGCTCCTACAATGAGCAGTTCTTC.

The chain couples TRBV13 to TRBJ1-1; 11 positions agree with TRBD1. Germline loops: CDR1 PRHDT, CDR2 FYEKMQ (reference sequence). V lost 5 bases and J lost 6; bases outside the gene matches: 8. This CDR3 contains 15 residues. CDR3 protein: CASSKPGQGVPEAFF. DNA for the CDR3: TGTGCCAGCAGCAAACCGGGACAGGGGGTCCCTGAAGCTTTCTTT.

Here the CDR3 reads CAKGVHHNEQFF. CDR3 bases: TGTGCCAAGGGGGTCCACCACAATGAGCAGTTCTTC. V and J are TRBV14 and TRBJ2-1; a possible D gene is TRBD1 (6 bases). There are 12 residues in the CDR3. V gave up 10 bases and J gave up 5 bases, with 12 bases separating them. Germline V lookup: CDR1 SGHDN, CDR2 FVKESK.

The CDR3 sequence: CASSRQLSTDTQYF. The CDR3 DNA is TGCGCCAGCAGCAGACAGCTTAGCACAGATACGCAGTATTTT. The V and J genes are TRBV5-1 and TRBJ2-3, with D perhaps TRBD1 (5 bases). Germline loops: CDR1 SGHRS, CDR2 YFSETQ. Trimming left V 4 bases short and J 0 bases short, with 9 bases between. The CDR3 is 14 amino acids.

V and J are TRBV23-1 and TRBJ1-2; a possible D gene is TRBD1 (5 bases). TRBV23-1 is labeled an ORF, and its function is uncertain. Trimming left V 3 bases short and J 2 bases short, with 25 bases between. The CDR3 runs to 19 residues. DNA of the CDR3: TGCGCCAGCAGTCAGCGGTTCCCCGGGACTGCGGTAGACAACTATGGCTACACCTTC. Its protein is CASSQRFPGTAVDNYGYTF.

The V gene is TRBV5-1, the J gene TRBJ2-1; TRBD1 matches at 12 bases. The CDR3 has 13 amino acids. Germline CDR1 is SGHRS and CDR2 is YFSETQ. Unmatched junction bases numbered 6, after V lost 4 bases and J lost 13 bases. As DNA, the CDR3 is TGCGCCAGCAGCCCATGGGGACAGGGGGCCCAGTTCTTC. Translating gives CASSPWGQGAQFF.

This clone was seen a handful of times. The rearrangement links TRBV5-1 to TRBJ1-6, with unresolved D. The V and J ends lost 3 bases and 2 bases respectively, with 12 bases between them. Germline V gene data show CDR1 as SGHRS and CDR2 as YFSETQ. There are 16 residues in the CDR3. CDR3 amino acids: CASSYGGSPYNSPLHF. Written as DNA, the CDR3 is TGCGCCAGCAGCTATGGCGGCAGCCCCTATAATTCACCCCTCCACTTT.